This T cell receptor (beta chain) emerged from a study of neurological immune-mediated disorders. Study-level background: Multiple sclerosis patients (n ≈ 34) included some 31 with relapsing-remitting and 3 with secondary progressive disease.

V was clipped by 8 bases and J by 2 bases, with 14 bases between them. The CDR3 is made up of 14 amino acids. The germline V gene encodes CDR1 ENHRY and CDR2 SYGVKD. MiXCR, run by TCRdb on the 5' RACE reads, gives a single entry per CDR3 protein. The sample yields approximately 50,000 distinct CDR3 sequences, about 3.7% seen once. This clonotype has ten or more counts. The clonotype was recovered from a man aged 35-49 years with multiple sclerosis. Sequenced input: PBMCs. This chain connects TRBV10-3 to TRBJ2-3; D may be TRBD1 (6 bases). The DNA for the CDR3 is TGTGCCATCGGGCAGGACAGAACCACAGATACGCAGTATTTT. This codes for CAIGQDRTTDTQYF.